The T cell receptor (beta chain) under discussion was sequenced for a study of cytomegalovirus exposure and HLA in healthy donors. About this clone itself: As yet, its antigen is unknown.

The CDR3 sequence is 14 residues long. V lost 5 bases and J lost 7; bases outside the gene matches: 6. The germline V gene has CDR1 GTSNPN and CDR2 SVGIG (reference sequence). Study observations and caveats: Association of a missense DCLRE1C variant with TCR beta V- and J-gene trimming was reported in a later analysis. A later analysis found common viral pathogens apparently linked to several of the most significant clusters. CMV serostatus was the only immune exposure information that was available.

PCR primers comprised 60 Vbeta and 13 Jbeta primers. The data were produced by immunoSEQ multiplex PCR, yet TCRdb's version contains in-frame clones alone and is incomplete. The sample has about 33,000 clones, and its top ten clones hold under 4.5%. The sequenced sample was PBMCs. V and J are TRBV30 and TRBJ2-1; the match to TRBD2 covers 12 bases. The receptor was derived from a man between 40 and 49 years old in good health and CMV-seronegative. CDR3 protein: CAWSSGRAWNEQFF. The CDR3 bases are TGTGCCTGGTCTAGCGGGAGGGCCTGGAATGAGCAGTTCTTC.